This entry describes one T cell receptor beta chain. The CDR3 has 15 amino acids. The germline V gene encodes CDR1 KGHDR and CDR2 SFDVKD. Trimming pared 6 bases from V and 4 bases from J, leaving 14 bases between. The entry originates in a study of blood T cell repertoires in COVID-19. Using immunoSEQ multiplex PCR, the repertoire was profiled, and TCRdb retains in-frame clones only, with some absent. Of nearly 90,000 clones in the sample, about 90% were seen once. V gene TRBV24-1 combines with J gene TRBJ2-2; possible D gene TRBD2, 7 bases. Sequencing was done on a sample of peripheral blood. This clonotype was sampled from a man between 18 and 35 years old with COVID-19, enrolled during active disease. CDR3: CATSPGGVGTGELFF. CDR3 DNA: TGTGCCACCAGTCCGGGGGGCGTTGGCACCGGGGAGCTGTTTTTT.